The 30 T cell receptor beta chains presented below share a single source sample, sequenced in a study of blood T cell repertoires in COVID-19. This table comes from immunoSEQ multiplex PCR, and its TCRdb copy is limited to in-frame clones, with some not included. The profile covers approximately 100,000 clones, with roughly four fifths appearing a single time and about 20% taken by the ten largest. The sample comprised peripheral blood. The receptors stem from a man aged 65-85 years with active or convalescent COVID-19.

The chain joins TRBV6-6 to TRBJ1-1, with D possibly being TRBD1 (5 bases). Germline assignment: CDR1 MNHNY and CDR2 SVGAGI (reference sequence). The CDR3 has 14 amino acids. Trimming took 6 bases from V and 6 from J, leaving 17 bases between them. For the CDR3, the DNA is TGTGCCAGCAGCACTACAGGATACGGGTCTGAAGCTTTCTTT. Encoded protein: CASSTTGYGSEAFF.

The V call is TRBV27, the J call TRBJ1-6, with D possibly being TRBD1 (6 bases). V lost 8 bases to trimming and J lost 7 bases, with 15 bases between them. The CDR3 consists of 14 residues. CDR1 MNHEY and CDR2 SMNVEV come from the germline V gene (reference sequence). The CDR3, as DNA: TGTGCCAGCGGTTGGGTCGACAGGAATTCACCCCTCCACTTT. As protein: CASGWVDRNSPLHF.

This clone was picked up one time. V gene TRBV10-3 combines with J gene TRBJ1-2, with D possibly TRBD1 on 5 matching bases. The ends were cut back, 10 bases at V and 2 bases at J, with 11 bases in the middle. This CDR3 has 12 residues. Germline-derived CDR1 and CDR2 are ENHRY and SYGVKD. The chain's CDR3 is CATTTANYGYTF. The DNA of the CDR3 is TGTGCCACCACGACAGCGAACTATGGCTACACCTTC.

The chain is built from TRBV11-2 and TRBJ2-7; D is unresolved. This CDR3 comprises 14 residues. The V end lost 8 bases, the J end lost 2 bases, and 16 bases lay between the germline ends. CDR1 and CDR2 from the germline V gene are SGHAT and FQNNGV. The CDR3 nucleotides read TGTGCCAGCGTCCTCGGTCCGCTGACCTACGAGCAGTACTTC. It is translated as CASVLGPLTYEQYF.

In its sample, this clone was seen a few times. CDR3 residues: CSASPGSAQYF. The CDR3 nucleotides are TGCAGTGCTAGCCCGGGATCGGCGCAGTATTTT. The chain links TRBV20-1 to TRBJ2-3; D possibly corresponds to TRBD2 (5 bases). The CDR3 covers 11 residues. Trimming took off 3 bases at V and 10 bases at J, with 11 bases between the two ends. Germline-derived CDR1 and CDR2 are DFQATT and SNEGSKA (reference sequence).

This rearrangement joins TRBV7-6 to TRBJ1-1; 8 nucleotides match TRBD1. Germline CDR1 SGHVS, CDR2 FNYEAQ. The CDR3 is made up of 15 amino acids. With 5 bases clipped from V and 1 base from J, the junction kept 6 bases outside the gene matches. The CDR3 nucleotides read TGTGCCAGCAGCCTTTCGGACAGGGCGAACACTGAAGCTTTCTTT. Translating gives CASSLSDRANTEAFF.

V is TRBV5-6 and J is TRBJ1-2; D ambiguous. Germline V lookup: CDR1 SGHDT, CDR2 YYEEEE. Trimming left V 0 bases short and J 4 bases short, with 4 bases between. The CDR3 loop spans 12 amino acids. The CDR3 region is CASSLGLYGYTF. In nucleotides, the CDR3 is TGTGCCAGCAGCTTGGGACTCTATGGCTACACCTTC.

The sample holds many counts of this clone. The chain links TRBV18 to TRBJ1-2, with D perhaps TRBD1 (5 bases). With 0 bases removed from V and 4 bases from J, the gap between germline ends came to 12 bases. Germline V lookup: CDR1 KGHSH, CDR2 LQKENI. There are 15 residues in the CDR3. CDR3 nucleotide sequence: TGTGCCAGCTCACCACCTTCTAGGGGAGGCTATGGCTACACCTTC. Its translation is CASSPPSRGGYGYTF.

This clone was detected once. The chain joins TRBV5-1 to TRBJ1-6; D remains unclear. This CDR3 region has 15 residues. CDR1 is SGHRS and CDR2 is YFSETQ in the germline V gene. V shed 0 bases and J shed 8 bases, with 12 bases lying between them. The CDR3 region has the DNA TGCGCCAGCAGCTTGGAAGGAGTAGGAGATTCACCCCTCCACTTT. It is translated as CASSLEGVGDSPLHF.

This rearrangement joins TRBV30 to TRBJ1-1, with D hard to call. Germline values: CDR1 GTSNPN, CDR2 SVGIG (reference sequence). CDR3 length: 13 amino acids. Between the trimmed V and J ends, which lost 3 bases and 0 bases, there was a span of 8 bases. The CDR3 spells CAWSPRLNTEAFF. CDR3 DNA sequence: TGTGCCTGGAGCCCCAGGCTGAACACTGAAGCTTTCTTT.

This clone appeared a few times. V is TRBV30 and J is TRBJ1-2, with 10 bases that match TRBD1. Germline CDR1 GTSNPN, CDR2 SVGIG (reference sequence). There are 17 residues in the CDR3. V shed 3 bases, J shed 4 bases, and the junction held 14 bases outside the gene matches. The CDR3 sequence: CAWSRKLTGQGIYGYTF. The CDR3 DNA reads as TGTGCCTGGAGCCGGAAATTAACGGGACAGGGGATCTATGGCTACACCTTC.

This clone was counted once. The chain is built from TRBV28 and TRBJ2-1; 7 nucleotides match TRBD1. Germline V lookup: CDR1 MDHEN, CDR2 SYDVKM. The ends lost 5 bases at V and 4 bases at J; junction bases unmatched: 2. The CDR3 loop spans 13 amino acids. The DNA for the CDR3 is TGTGCCAGCAGTGGGACAGCTTACAATGAGCAGTTCTTC. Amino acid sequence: CASSGTAYNEQFF.

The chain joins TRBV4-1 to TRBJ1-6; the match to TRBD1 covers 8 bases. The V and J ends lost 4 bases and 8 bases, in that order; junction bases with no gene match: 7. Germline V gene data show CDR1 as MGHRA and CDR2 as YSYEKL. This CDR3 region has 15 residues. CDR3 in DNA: TGCGCCAGCAGCCCGAGACAGGGGCGGGATTCACCCCTCCACTTT. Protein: CASSPRQGRDSPLHF.

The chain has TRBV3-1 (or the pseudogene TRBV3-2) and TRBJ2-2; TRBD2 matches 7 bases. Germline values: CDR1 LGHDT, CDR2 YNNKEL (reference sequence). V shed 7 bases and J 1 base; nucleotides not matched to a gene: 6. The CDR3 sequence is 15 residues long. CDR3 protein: CASKRTRWNTGELFF. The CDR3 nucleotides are TGTGCCAGCAAACGGACTAGATGGAACACCGGGGAGCTGTTTTTT.

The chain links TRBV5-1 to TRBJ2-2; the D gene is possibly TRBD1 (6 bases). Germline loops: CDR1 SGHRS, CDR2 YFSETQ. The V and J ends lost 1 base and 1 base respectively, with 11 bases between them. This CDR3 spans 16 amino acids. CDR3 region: CASSLSSTGNTGELFF. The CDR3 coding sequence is TGCGCCAGCAGCTTGAGTTCGACAGGGAACACCGGGGAGCTGTTTTTT.

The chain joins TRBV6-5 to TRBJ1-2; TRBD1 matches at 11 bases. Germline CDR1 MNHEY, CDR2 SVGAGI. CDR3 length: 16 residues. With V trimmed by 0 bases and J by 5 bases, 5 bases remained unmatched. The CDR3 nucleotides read TGTGCCAGCAGTTACTCAGGACAGGGGGCGGGGTATGGCTACACCTTC. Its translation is CASSYSGQGAGYGYTF.

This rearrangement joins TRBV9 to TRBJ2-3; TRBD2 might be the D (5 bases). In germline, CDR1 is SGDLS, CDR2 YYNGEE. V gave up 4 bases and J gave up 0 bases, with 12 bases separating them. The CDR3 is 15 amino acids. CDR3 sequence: CASSPIRTSTDTQYF. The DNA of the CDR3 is TGTGCCAGCAGCCCCATACGGACTAGCACAGATACGCAGTATTTT.

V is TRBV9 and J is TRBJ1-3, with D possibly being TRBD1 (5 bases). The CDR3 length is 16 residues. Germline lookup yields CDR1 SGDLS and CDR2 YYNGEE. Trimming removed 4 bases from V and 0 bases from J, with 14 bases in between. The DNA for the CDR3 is TGTGCCAGCAGCCATAGCAAAACAGGCTCTGGAAACACCATATATTTT. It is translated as CASSHSKTGSGNTIYF. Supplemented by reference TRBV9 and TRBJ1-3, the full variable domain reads DSGVTQTPKHLITATGQRVTLRCSPRSGDLSVYWYQQSLDQGLQFLIQYYNGEERAKGNILERFSAQQFPDLHSELNLSSLELGDSALYFCASSHSKTGSGNTIYFGEGSWLTVV.

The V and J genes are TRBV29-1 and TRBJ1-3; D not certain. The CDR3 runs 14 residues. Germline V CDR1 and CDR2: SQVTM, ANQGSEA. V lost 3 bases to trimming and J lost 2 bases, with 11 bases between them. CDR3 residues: CSVEEKAPGNTIYF. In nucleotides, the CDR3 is TGCAGCGTTGAGGAGAAGGCTCCTGGAAACACCATATATTTT. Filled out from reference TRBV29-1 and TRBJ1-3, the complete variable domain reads SAVISQKPSRDICQRGTSLTIQCQVDSQVTMMFWYRQQPGQSLTLIATANQGSEATYESGFVIDKFPISRPNLTFSTLTVSNMSPEDSSIYLCSVEEKAPGNTIYFGEGSWLTVV.

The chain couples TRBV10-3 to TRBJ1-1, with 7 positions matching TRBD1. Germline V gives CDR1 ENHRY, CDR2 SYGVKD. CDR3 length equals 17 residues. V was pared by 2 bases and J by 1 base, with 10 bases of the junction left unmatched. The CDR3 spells CAISEPQGVGANTEAFF. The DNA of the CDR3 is TGTGCCATCAGTGAGCCCCAGGGGGTAGGGGCGAACACTGAAGCTTTCTTT.

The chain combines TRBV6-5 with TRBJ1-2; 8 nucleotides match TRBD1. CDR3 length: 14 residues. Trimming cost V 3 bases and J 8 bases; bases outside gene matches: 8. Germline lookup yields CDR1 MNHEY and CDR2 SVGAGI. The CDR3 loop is CASSYYGQGGGYTF. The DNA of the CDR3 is TGTGCCAGCAGTTATTATGGACAGGGCGGGGGCTACACCTTC.

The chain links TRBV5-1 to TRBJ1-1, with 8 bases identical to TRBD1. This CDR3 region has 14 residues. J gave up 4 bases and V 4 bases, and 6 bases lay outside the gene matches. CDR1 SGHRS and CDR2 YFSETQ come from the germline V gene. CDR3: CASSNPQGGTEAFF. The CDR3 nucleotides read TGCGCCAGCAGCAACCCACAGGGGGGCACTGAAGCTTTCTTT.

The chain's CDR3 is CASSLSDSYNSPLHF. The CDR3 DNA reads as TGTGCCAGCAGCTTGTCGGACAGTTATAATTCACCCCTCCACTTT. This chain connects TRBV7-2 to TRBJ1-6; tentatively, D is TRBD1 (6 bases). The germline V and J ends were trimmed by 3 bases and 4 bases, with 10 bases remaining between them. The CDR3 totals 15 residues. Per germline, CDR1 SGHTA and CDR2 FQGNSA.

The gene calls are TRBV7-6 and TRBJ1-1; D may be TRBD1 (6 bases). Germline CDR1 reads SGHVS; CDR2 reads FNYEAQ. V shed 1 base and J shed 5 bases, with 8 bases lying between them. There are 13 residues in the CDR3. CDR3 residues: CASSLVQGTEAFF. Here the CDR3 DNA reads TGTGCCAGCAGCTTAGTTCAGGGGACTGAAGCTTTCTTT.

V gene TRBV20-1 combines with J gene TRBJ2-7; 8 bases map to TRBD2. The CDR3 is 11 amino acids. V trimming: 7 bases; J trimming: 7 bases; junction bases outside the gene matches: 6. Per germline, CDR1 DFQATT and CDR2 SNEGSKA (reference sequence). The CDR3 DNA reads TGCAGTGGGGAACTAGCGGTAGAGCAGTACTTC. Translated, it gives CSGELAVEQYF.

The CDR3: CASSATTSGANVLTF. CDR3 DNA: TGTGCCAGCAGCGCGACTACTTCTGGGGCCAACGTCCTGACTTTC. The chain combines TRBV5-5 with TRBJ2-6; tentatively, D is TRBD2 (5 bases). The CDR3 sequence is 15 residues long. The V end was cut by 4 bases, the J end by 1 base, with 9 bases between. The germline gives CDR1 SGHKS, CDR2 YYEKEE (reference sequence).

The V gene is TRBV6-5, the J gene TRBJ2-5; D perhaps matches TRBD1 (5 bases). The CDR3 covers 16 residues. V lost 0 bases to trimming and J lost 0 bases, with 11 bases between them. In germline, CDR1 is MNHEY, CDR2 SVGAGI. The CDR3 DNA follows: TGTGCCAGCAGTTACTCTGGGGCAGGTTACCAAGAGACCCAGTACTTC. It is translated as CASSYSGAGYQETQYF.

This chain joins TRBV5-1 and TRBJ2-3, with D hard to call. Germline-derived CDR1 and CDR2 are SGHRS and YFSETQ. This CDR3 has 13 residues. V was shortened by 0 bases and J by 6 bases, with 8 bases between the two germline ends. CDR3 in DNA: TGCGCCAGCAGCTTGGGGGCAAGGGATACGCAGTATTTT. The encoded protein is CASSLGARDTQYF. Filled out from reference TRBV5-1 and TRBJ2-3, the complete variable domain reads KAGVTQTPRYLIKTRGQQVTLSCSPISGHRSVSWYQQTPGQGLQFLFEYFSETQRNKGNFPGRFSGRQFSNSRSEMNVSTLELGDSALYLCASSLGARDTQYFGPGTRLTVL.

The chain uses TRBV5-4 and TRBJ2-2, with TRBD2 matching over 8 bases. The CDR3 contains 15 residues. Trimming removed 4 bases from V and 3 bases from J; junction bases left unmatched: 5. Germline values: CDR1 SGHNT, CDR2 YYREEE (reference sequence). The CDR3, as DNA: TGTGCCAGCAGCAGGAGCGGGAGTGACACCGGGGAGCTGTTTTTT. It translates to CASSRSGSDTGELFF.

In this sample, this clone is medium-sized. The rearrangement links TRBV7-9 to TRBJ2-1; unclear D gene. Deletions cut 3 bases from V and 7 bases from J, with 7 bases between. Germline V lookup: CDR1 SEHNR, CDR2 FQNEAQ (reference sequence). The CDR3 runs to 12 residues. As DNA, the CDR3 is TGTGCCAGCAGCTTCTCCCCGAATGAGCAGTTCTTC. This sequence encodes CASSFSPNEQFF.